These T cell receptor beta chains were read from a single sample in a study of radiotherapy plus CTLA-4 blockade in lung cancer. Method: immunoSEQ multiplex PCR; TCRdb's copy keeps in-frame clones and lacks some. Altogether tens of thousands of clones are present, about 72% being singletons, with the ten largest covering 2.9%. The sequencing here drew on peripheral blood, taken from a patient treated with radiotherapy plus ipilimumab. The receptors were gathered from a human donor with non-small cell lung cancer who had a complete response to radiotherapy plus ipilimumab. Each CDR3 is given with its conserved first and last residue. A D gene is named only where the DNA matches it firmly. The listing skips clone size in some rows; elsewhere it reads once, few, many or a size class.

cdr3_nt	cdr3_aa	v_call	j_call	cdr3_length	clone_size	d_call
TGTGCCAGCTCAAAAAATAGGGGCTCCTACAATGAGCAGTTCTTC	CASSKNRGSYNEQFF	TRBV18	TRBJ2-1	15	.	.
TGTGCCAGCAGCCAGACAGGGGTCCACTACGAGCAGTACTTC	CASSQTGVHYEQYF	TRBV27	TRBJ2-7	14	.	TRBD1
TGTGCCAGCAGTTACTACTCGCGCGGAAATCAGCCCCAGCATTTT	CASSYYSRGNQPQHF	TRBV6-5	TRBJ1-5	15	few	.
TGTGCCAGCACCCCCCCAATCGGGCAGGGGGTAGCAGCTTTCTTT	CASTPPIGQGVAAFF	TRBV28	TRBJ1-1	15	.	TRBD1
TGTGCCAGCAGCTTAGCCGATAATTCACCCCTCCACTTT	CASSLADNSPLHF	TRBV7-8	TRBJ1-6	13	.	.
TGCGCCAGCAGTGATCTGGCGGGAGCCTACAATGAGCAGTTCTTC	CASSDLAGAYNEQFF	TRBV10-2	TRBJ2-1	15	.	TRBD2
TGTGCCAGCAGCCCAAAGGTCGGGGGGCGAGAGACCCAGTACTTC	CASSPKVGGRETQYF	TRBV7-8	TRBJ2-5	15	.	.
TGTGCCAGCAGCTTAGGGCGACAGGGGGCGAGTAACGAGCAGTACTTC	CASSLGRQGASNEQYF	TRBV7-9	TRBJ2-7	16	.	TRBD1
TGTGCCAGCACCGAGCTCAGGGACAGCGGGGGCCTCAGCGGGGAGCTGTTTTTT	CASTELRDSGGLSGELFF	TRBV7-8	TRBJ2-2	18	once	.
TGTGCCAGCCAGGCCCTAATTATCGGTATGACTGAAGCTTTCTTT	CASQALIIGMTEAFF	TRBV6-5	TRBJ1-1	15	few	.
TGTGCCAGCAGGGAGACAGGGGGTGCCGGGGAGCTGTTTTTT	CASRETGGAGELFF	TRBV2	TRBJ2-2	14	.	TRBD1
TGTGCCAGCAGACCCCAGAGGATCAACTATGGCTACACCTTC	CASRPQRINYGYTF	TRBV5-6	TRBJ1-2	14	.	.
TGCGCCAGCAGCTTTGTTGCTGGGACTACCTACGAGCAGTACTTC	CASSFVAGTTYEQYF	TRBV5-1	TRBJ2-7	15	.	TRBD2
TGTGCCAGTCACCAGGGTATGAACACTGAAGCTTTCTTT	CASHQGMNTEAFF	TRBV28	TRBJ1-1	13	.	.
TGTGCCAGCAGCACCCGACAGGAAAACACTGAAGCTTTCTTT	CASSTRQENTEAFF	TRBV11-2	TRBJ1-1	14	.	.
TGTGCCAGCAGCTTCGCAGCGGGGGGTCTCACCGGGGAGCTGTTTTTT	CASSFAAGGLTGELFF	TRBV7-7	TRBJ2-2	16	few	TRBD2
TGTGCCAGCAGCCGAGCCTCAGGGGCCGAGCAGTACTTC	CASSRASGAEQYF	TRBV7-9	TRBJ2-7	13	once	.
TGTGCCAGCAGCTGGACTAGCGGGAGGAACACCGGGGAGCTGTTTTTT	CASSWTSGRNTGELFF	TRBV7-2	TRBJ2-2	16	.	TRBD2
TGTGCCAGCAGCTCAACCCCCGGGACAGTCTCCTACAATGAGCAGTTCTTC	CASSSTPGTVSYNEQFF	TRBV7-2	TRBJ2-1	17	.	TRBD1
TGTGCCAGCGGCCTGGGGGGTTCGGTGGCCCAGTACTTC	CASGLGGSVAQYF	TRBV6-5	TRBJ2-5	13	.	.
TGTGCCAGCTCACCGGACAACTCTGGAAACACCATATATTTT	CASSPDNSGNTIYF	TRBV18	TRBJ1-3	14	few	.
TGTGCCAGCAGTTATGTAGATAACCCTAACTATGGCTACACCTTC	CASSYVDNPNYGYTF	TRBV6-5	TRBJ1-2	15	.	.
TGTGCCAGTACCTCAGTGATGTATAGCAATCAGCCCCAGCATTTT	CASTSVMYSNQPQHF	TRBV19	TRBJ1-5	15	.	.
TGCACCAGCAGCCTTTCGACTAGCGGGAGGAATACGCAGTATTTT	CTSSLSTSGRNTQYF	TRBV1	TRBJ2-3	15	.	.
TGTGCCAGCAGGCGGGGGAACAATCAGCCCCAGCATTTT	CASRRGNNQPQHF	TRBV2	TRBJ1-5	13	.	.
TGTGCCTGGAGTGAACAGGGGGGAGAGACCCAGTACTTC	CAWSEQGGETQYF	TRBV30	TRBJ2-5	13	.	TRBD1
TGTGCCAGCAGTAGACCTACGGGACAATCTCCCGGGGAGCTGTTTTTT	CASSRPTGQSPGELFF	TRBV28	TRBJ2-2	16	.	.
TGTGCCAGCAGTCCCCTAACCCTTAAACAGAATTTT	CASSPLTLKQNF	TRBV28	TRBJ2-3	12	.	.
TGTGCCAGCTCACCGCCCCTAGTCGGACTAGTGAGACAGTACGAGCAGTACTTC	CASSPPLVGLVRQYEQYF	TRBV18	TRBJ2-7	18	.	TRBD2
TGTGCCAGCAGTTACTCGTCGCTGAGTCGGGAGACCCAGCACTTC	CASSYSSLSRETQHF	TRBV6-5	TRBJ2-5	15	.	.
TGCGCCAGCACCAGGACAGGGGTAGAATCACCCCTCCACTTT	CASTRTGVESPLHF	TRBV10-1	TRBJ1-6	14	few	TRBD1
TGTGCCAGCAGGCCTACAGGGGCTGGTGGCTACACCTTC	CASRPTGAGGYTF	TRBV28	TRBJ1-2	13	few	TRBD1
TGTGCCAGCAGTTACTCGCCGACTTGGGAGACCCAGTACTTC	CASSYSPTWETQYF	TRBV6-5	TRBJ2-5	14	.	.
TGTGCCAGCAGCGTGAAGGGCGGAGGAGAGACCCAGTACTTC	CASSVKGGGETQYF	TRBV9	TRBJ2-5	14	.	.
TGCGCCAGCAGCTGGGGGACAGGGAAAGAGACCCAGTACTTC	CASSWGTGKETQYF	TRBV5-1	TRBJ2-5	14	few	TRBD1
TGTGCCAGCAGCGTAGGAGAAGGGGGTTCACCCCTCCACTTT	CASSVGEGGSPLHF	TRBV9	TRBJ1-6	14	.	.
TGTGCCAGTAGTAGGAGTTCCGGGACACGGGGCTACGAGCAGTACTTC	CASSRSSGTRGYEQYF	TRBV19	TRBJ2-7	16	.	.
TGTGCCAGCAGCCACACCTTCCACAATGAGCAGTTCTTC	CASSHTFHNEQFF	TRBV6-6	TRBJ2-1	13	.	.
TGTGCCAGCTCACCAATAGGGACAGGCACTGAAGCTTTCTTT	CASSPIGTGTEAFF	TRBV18	TRBJ1-1	14	.	TRBD1
TGTGCCAGCTCGCGGGGACTAGCGGGAGGGGACAATGAGCAGTTCTTC	CASSRGLAGGDNEQFF	TRBV18	TRBJ2-1	16	once	TRBD2
TGCGCCAGCAGCCCGTCCTTAGCATACAATGAGCAGTTCTTC	CASSPSLAYNEQFF	TRBV5-1	TRBJ2-1	14	.	.
TGTGCCAGCTCACCGACAGGGGGCCTGGGTCAGCCCCAGCATTTT	CASSPTGGLGQPQHF	TRBV18	TRBJ1-5	15	.	TRBD1
TGTGCCAGCAGCTTAGTAGCCAGACCGTCTGAGCAGTTCTTC	CASSLVARPSEQFF	TRBV7-2	TRBJ2-1	14	.	.
TGCAGCGTTGTAGTGGACAGGGGGTTGAGAGATACGCAGTATTTT	CSVVVDRGLRDTQYF	TRBV29-1	TRBJ2-3	15	.	TRBD1
TGTGCCAGCAGTCCAAGCGGGGGTGTACGGGAGACCCAGTACTTC	CASSPSGGVRETQYF	TRBV6-1	TRBJ2-5	15	few	TRBD2
TGTGCCAGCAGTCGCCGCGGAGGGGAAGCTGAAGCTTTCTTT	CASSRRGGEAEAFF	TRBV27	TRBJ1-1	14	.	.
TGCAGCGGGGGAGGGGGAACAGGGCAAGAGACCCAGTACTTC	CSGGGGTGQETQYF	TRBV29-1	TRBJ2-5	14	.	.
TGTGCCAGCAGCCAGGCCACAGCGGGAGTGACCTACGAGCAGTACTTC	CASSQATAGVTYEQYF	TRBV4-2	TRBJ2-7	16	.	TRBD2
TGTGCCAGTAGCACAGACCCATACGAGCAGTACTTC	CASSTDPYEQYF	TRBV19	TRBJ2-7	12	.	.
TGTGCCAGTAGTAGTATTGGGGGCGGTGCCTACGAGCAGTACTTC	CASSSIGGGAYEQYF	TRBV19	TRBJ2-7	15	once	.
TGTGCCAGCAGCGCTAACAGGGAAACTCAGCCCCAGCATTTT	CASSANRETQPQHF	TRBV2	TRBJ1-5	14	few	.
TGTGCCAGCAGCGACAGGGGAGTGACCGAGCAGTACTTC	CASSDRGVTEQYF	TRBV6-1	TRBJ2-7	13	.	TRBD1
TGTGCCAGCAGCTCCTCTACGACTAGCGGGGGCACAGATACGCAGTATTTT	CASSSSTTSGGTDTQYF	TRBV5-4	TRBJ2-3	17	.	TRBD2
TGTGCCAGCAGCGTAGACCCCTTCCGCGGGCACACAGATACGCAGTATTTT	CASSVDPFRGHTDTQYF	TRBV9	TRBJ2-3	17	.	.
TGCGCCAGCAGCCAAGCACTGCGGGCTATGAACACTGAAGCTTTCTTT	CASSQALRAMNTEAFF	TRBV4-1	TRBJ1-1	16	few	.
TGTGCCAGCAGCTCGGGACAGTCAACCTATGGCTACACCTTC	CASSSGQSTYGYTF	TRBV5-6	TRBJ1-2	14	.	TRBD1
TGTGCCAGCTCAAGAGGTCCCCGCTATGGCTACACCTTC	CASSRGPRYGYTF	TRBV18	TRBJ1-2	13	.	.
TGCGCCAGCAGCTTGCTGAACGGTGAAAAACTGTTTTTT	CASSLLNGEKLFF	TRBV5-1	TRBJ1-4	13	.	.
TGTGCCAGCAGTGAGGGGGGACTAGCGGGAGGGCCGCTCAGCACAGATACGCAGTATTTT	CASSEGGLAGGPLSTDTQYF	TRBV2	TRBJ2-3	20	.	TRBD2
TGTGCCAGCAGTGAATTTGGGACAGGGCAAGGCTACACCTTC	CASSEFGTGQGYTF	TRBV6-5	TRBJ1-2	14	once	TRBD1